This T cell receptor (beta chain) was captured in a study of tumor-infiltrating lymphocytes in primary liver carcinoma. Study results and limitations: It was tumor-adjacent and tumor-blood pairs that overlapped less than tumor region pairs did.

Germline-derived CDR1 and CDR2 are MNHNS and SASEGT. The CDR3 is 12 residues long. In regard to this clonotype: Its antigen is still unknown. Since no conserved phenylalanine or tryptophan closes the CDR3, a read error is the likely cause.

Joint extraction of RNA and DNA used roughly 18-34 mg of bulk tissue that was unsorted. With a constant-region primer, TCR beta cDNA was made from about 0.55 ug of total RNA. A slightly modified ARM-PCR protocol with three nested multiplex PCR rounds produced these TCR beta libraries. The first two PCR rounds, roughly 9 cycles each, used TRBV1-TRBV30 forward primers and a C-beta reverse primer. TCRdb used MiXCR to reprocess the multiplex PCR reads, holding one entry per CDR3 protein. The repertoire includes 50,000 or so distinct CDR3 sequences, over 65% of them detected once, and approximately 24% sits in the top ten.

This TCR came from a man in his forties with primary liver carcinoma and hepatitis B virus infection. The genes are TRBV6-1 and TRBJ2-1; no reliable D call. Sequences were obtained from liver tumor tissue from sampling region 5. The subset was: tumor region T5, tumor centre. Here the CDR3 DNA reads TGTGTCACCCTTCCATCCTACAATGAGCAGTTCATC. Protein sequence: CVTLPSYNEQFI.